This entry lists 8 T cell receptor beta chains sequenced from one sample in a study of blood T cell repertoires in COVID-19 (dated by TCRdb to about 2020). Library preparation used the immunoSEQ multiplex PCR assay. TCRdb's version of the immuneACCESS table is confined to in-frame rearrangements and falls short of the full clone set. An unresolved V gene accounts for under half of the shortfall where checked; the remainder is of unknown origin. For this sample there are under 150,000 clones; roughly 80% appear just once. The ten top clones hold about 8.1% of the sample. The sequenced sample consisted of peripheral blood. The receptors derive from a woman aged 40-49 years with acute or convalescent COVID-19.

This clone was observed once. The chain combines TRBV6-5 with TRBJ2-3; D unclear. Looked up from germline, CDR1 is MNHEY and CDR2 is SVGAGI. The CDR3 is made up of 12 amino acids. V lost 4 bases to trimming and J lost 6 bases, with 8 bases between them. CDR3 nucleotides: TGTGCCAGCAGTTCCTCCTTGGATACGCAGTATTTT. It encodes CASSSSLDTQYF.

The chain joins TRBV19 to TRBJ2-7; 7 bases are a match to TRBD1. The CDR3 runs to 14 residues. The junction had 6 bases not matched to a gene; V was cut back by 2 bases and J by 5 bases. Germline V CDR1 and CDR2: LNHDA, SQIVND (reference sequence). CDR3: CASSISQGIDEQYF. CDR3 bases: TGTGCCAGTAGTATATCACAGGGGATAGACGAGCAGTACTTC.

V is TRBV30 and J is TRBJ2-7; D remains unclear. V lost 5 bases to trimming and J lost 0 bases, with 14 bases between them. The CDR3 totals 14 residues. The germline CDR1 and CDR2 sequences are GTSNPN and SVGIG (reference sequence). CDR3 coding DNA: TGTGCCTGGGGGCAATGGTCCAGCTCCTACGAGCAGTACTTC. Translated: CAWGQWSSSYEQYF.

CDR3 residues: CASSDRVGEQFF. The CDR3 nucleotides read TGTGCCAGCAGTGATCGGGTAGGCGAGCAGTTCTTC. The V call is TRBV11-2, the J call TRBJ2-1; D is undetermined. CDR1 is SGHAT, CDR2 FQNNGV, per germline. There are 12 residues in the CDR3. Deletions cut 6 bases from V and 10 bases from J, with 13 bases between.

The gene calls are TRBV7-8 and TRBJ1-5; weak D call: TRBD1 (5 bases). The CDR3 sequence is 14 residues long. Germline lookup yields CDR1 SGHVS and CDR2 FQNEAQ. V dropped 5 bases and J dropped 4 bases, with 12 bases sitting between them. The CDR3 sequence is CASSVARGNQPQHF. CDR3 sequence (DNA): TGTGCCAGCAGCGTGGCCCGGGGGAATCAGCCCCAGCATTTT.

V usage is TRBV10-3 and J usage is TRBJ2-1; 13 nucleotides match TRBD2. Germline V gene sequence: CDR1 ENHRY, CDR2 SYGVKD. V lost 5 bases, J lost 3 bases, and 7 bases stayed unmatched. This CDR3 has 17 residues. In nucleotides, the CDR3 is TGTGCCATCAGTCGGACTAGCGGGGGACAATTCTACAATGAGCAGTTCTTC. Residues: CAISRTSGGQFYNEQFF.

The gene calls are TRBV19 and TRBJ2-2, with D unclear. The V end was cut by 7 bases, the J end by 4 bases, with 10 bases between. The CDR3 is made up of 13 amino acids. Per germline, CDR1 LNHDA and CDR2 SQIVND (reference sequence). DNA of the CDR3: TGTGCCAGTACCCCAAGCATCACCGGGGAGCTGTTTTTT. Protein product: CASTPSITGELFF.

This chain connects TRBV12-5 to TRBJ1-3; D perhaps matches TRBD1 (5 bases). Trimming took 1 base from V and 0 from J, leaving 13 bases between them. This CDR3 is built from 17 residues. Germline V lookup: CDR1 LGHNT, CDR2 FRNRAP. The CDR3 sequence is CASGLGHQGTSGNTIYF. The CDR3 nucleotides are TGTGCTAGTGGTTTGGGTCACCAGGGTACCTCTGGAAACACCATATATTTT.